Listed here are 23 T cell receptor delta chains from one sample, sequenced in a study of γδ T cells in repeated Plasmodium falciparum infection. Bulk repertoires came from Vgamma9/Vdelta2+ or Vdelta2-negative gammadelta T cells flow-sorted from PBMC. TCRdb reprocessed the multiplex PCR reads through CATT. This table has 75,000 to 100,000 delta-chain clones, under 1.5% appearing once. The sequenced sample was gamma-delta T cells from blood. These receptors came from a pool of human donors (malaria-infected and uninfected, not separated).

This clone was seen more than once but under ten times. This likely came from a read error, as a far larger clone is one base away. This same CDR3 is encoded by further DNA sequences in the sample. DNA for the CDR3: TGTGCCTGTGACACCGTTCCCGGTGCTGGGGGAGGAACGGGTAGCACCGATAAGCTCATCTTT. Amino acids: CACDTVPGAGGGTGSTDKLIF. The V gene reported is TRDV2; the J gene is uncalled; the D segment call TRDD3 is taken from the table without a DNA check. CDR1 and CDR2 from the germline V gene are GEAIGNYY and EKD. The CDR3 length is 21 residues.

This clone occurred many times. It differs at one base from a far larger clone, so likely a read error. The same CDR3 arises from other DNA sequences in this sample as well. The chain's CDR3 is CALGELVPWEPYTDKLIF. The CDR3 coding sequence is TGTGCTCTTGGGGAGCTAGTTCCCTGGGAGCCGTACACCGATAAACTCATCTTT. V and J are TRDV1 and TRDJ1, with a weak D call TRDD3 (5 bases). TCRdb carries no J gene annotation; the J gene was assigned here by matching the DNA with germline. V shed 3 bases and J shed 0 bases, with 20 bases lying between them. CDR3 length equals 18 residues. In germline, CDR1 is TSWWSYY, CDR2 QGS.

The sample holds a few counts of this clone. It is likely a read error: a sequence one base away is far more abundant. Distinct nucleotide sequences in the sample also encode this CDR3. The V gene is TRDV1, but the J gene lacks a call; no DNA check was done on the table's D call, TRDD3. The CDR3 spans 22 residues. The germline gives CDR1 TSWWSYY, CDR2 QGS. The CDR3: CALGELTSLPWGTLSYTNKLIF. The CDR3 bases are TGTGCTCTTGGGGAACTAACATCCTTACCCTGGGGGACCCTCTCGTACACCAATAAACTCATATTT.

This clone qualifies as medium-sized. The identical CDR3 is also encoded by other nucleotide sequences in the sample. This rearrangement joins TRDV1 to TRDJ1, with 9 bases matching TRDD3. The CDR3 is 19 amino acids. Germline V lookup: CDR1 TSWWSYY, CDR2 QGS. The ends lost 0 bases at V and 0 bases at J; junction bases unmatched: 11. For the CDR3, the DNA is TGTGCTCTTGGGGAACTAGCTCCTAACTGGGGGACGTACACCGATAAACTCATCTTT. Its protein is CALGELAPNWGTYTDKLIF.

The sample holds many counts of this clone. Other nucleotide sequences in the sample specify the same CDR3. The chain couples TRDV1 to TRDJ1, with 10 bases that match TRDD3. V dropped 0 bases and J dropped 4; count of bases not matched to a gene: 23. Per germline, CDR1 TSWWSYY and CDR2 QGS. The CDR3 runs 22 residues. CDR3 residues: CALGELYPTFYWGMHAIDKLIF. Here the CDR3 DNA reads TGTGCTCTTGGGGAACTCTACCCTACGTTTTACTGGGGGATGCATGCAATCGATAAACTCATCTTT.

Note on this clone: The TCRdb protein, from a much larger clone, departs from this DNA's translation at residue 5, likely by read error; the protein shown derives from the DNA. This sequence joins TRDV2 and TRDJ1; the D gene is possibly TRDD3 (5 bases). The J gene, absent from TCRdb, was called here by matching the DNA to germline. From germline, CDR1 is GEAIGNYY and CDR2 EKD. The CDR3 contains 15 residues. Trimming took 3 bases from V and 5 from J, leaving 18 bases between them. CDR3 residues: CACDAVGTQGDKLIF. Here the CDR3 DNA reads TGTGCCTGTGACGCCGTGGGGACCCAAGGGGATAAACTCATCTTT.

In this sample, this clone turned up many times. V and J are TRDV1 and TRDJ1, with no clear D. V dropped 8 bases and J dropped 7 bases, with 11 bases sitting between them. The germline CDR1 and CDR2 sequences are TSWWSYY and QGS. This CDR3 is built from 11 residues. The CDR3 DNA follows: TGTGCTCTTCGTGGCGGGTCTAAACTCATCTTT. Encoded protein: CALRGGSKLIF.

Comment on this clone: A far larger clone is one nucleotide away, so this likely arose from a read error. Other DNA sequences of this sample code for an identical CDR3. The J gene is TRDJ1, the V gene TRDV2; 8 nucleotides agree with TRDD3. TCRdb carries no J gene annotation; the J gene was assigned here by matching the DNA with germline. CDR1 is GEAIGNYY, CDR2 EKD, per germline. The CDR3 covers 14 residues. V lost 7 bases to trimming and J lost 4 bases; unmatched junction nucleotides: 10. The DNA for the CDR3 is TGTGCCTGCGACCCCTGGGGGACCAACGATAAACTCATCTTT. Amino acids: CACDPWGTNDKLIF.

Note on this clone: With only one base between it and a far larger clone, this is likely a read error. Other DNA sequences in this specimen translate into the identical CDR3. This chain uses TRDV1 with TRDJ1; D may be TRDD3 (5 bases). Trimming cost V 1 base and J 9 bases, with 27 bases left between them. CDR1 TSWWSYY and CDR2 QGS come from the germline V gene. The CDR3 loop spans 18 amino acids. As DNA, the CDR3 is TGTGCTCTTGGGGAACACACAAACTACGGCTTTTGGGGAACAGAACTCATCTTT. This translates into CALGEHTNYGFWGTELIF.

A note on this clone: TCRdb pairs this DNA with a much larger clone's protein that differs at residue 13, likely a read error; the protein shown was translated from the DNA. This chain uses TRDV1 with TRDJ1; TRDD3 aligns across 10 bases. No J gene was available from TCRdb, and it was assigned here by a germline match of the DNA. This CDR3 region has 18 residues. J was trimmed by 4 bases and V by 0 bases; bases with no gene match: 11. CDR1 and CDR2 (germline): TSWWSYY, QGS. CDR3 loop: CALGELSVMGDTNDKLIF. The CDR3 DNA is TGTGCTCTTGGGGAACTTTCAGTCATGGGGGATACAAACGATAAACTCATCTTT.

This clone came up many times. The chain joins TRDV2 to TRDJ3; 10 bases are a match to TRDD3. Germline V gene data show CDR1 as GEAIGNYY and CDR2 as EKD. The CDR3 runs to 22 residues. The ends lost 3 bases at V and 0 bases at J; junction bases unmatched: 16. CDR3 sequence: CACDFLSTGGSWSSWDTRQMFF. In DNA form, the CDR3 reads TGTGCCTGTGACTTCCTTAGTACTGGGGGATCCTGGAGCTCCTGGGACACCCGACAGATGTTTTTC.

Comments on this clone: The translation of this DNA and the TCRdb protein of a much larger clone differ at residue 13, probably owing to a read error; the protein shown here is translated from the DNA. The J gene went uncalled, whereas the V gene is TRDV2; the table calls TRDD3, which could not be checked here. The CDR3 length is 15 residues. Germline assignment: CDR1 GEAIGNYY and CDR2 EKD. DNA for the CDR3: TGTGCCTGTGAGCACTGGGGGCTGTACACCGATAAACCCATCTTT. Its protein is CACEHWGLYTDKPIF.

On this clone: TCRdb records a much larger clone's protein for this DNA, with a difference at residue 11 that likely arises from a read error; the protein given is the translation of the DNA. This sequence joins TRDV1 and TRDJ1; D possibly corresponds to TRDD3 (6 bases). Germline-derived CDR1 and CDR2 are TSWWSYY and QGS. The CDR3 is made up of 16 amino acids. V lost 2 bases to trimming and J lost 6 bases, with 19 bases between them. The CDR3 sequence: CALGEDLFLGQNKLIF. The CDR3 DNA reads TGTGCTCTTGGGGAAGATCTTTTTCTGGGGCAAAATAAACTCATCTTT.

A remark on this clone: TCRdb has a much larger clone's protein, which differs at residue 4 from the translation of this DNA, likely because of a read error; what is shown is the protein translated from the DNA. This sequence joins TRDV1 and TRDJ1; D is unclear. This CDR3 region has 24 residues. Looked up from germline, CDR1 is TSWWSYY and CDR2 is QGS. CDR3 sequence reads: CALEESTLKKPGALLLSYTDKLIF. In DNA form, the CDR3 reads TGTGCTCTTGAGGAATCTACCCTAAAGAAGCCAGGCGCCCTTTTACTATCATACACCGATAAACTCATCTTT.

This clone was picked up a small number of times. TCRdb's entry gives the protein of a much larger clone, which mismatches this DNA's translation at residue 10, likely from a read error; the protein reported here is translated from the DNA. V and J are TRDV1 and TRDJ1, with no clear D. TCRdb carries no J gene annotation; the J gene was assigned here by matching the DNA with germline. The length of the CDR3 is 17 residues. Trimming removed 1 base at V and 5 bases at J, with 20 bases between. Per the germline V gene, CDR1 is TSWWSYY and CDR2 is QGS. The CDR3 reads CALGEPRGGTRADKLIF. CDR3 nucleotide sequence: TGTGCTCTTGGGGAACCCCGCGGTGGGACACGAGCTGATAAACTCATCTTT.

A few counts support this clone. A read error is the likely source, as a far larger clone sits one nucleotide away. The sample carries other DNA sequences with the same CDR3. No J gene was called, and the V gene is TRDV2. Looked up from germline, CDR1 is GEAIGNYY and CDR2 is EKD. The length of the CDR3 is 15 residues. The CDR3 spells CACDPLSPYTDKLIF. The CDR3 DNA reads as TGTGCCTGTGACCCCTTGTCCCCGTACACCGATAAACTCATTTTT.

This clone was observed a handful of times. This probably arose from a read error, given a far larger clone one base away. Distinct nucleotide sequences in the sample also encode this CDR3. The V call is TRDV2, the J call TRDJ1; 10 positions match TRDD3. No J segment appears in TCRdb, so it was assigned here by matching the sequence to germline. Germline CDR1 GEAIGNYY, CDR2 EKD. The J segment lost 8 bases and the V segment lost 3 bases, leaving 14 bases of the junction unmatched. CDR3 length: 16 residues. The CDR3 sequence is CACDGMGDTPLDKLIF. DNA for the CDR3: TGTGCCTGTGACGGGATGGGGGATACCCCCCTCGACAAACTCATCTTT.

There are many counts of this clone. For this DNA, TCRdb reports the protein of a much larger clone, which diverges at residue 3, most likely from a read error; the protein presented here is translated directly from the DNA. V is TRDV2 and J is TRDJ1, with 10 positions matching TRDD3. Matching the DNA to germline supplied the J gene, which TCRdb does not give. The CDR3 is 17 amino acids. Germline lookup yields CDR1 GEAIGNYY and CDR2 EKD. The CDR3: CARDTVGGYADPDKLIF. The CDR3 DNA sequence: TGTGCCCGTGACACCGTAGGGGGATACGCGGATCCCGATAAACTCATCTTT.

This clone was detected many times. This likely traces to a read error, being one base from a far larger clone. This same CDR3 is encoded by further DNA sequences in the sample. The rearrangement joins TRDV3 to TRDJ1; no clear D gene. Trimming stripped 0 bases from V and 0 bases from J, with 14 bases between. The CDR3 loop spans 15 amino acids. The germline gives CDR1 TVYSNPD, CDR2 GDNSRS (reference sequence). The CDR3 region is CAFSPSNWYTDKLIF. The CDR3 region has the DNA TGTGCCTTTAGTCCCTCAAATTGGTACACCGATAAACTCATCTTT.

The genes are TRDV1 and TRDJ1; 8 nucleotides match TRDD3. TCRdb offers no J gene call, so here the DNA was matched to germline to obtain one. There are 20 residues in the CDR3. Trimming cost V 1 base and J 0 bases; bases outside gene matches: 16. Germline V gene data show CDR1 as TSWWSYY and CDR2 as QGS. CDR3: CALGEPFYWGGINDTDKLIF. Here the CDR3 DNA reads TGTGCTCTTGGGGAACCTTTTTACTGGGGGGGAATAAATGACACCGATAAACTCATCTTT.

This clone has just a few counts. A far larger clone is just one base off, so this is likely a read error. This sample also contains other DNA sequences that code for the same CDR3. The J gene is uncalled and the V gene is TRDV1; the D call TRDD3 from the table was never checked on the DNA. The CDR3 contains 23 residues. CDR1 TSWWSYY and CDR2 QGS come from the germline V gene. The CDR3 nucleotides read TGTGCTCTTGGGGACTTCCTTCTTCCGACCGTACTGGGGGATTCCCTGTACACCGATAAACTCATCTTC. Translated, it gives CALGDFLLPTVLGDSLYTDKLIF.

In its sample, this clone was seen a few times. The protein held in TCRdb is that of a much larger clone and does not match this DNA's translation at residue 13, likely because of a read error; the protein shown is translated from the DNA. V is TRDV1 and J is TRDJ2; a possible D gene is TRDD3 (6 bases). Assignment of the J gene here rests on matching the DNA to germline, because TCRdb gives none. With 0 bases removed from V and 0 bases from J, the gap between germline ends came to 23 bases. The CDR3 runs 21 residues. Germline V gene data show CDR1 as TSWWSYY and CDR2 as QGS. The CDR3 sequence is CALGELSLRGWGGALTAQLFF. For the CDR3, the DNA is TGTGCTCTTGGGGAACTGTCCCTACGGGGGTGGGGGGGTGCTTTGACAGCACAACTCTTCTTT.

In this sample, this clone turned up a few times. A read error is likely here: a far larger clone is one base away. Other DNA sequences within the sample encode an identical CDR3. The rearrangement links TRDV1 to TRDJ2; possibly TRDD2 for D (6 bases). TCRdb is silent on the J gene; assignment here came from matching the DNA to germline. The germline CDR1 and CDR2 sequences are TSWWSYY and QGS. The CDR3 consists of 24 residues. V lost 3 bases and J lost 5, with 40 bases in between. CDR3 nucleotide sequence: TGTGCTCTTGGGGAGCGGGAGGCCTTTAGTTACTCCTACGTTACATGGCACGGTACAGCACAACTCTTCTTT. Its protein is CALGEREAFSYSYVTWHGTAQLFF.